What follows are 32 T cell receptor beta chains derived from one specimen sequenced in a study of shared clonotypes between healthy human individuals. Sequencing used immunoSEQ multiplex PCR; TCRdb keeps in-frame clones, though not all of them. The table lists 490,000 or so clones, roughly 78% of them singletons. Sequencing input: PBMCs. These receptor sequences come from a woman aged 40 to 49 in good health. Some clones in this sample may be carry-over from other donors' samples.

The V call is TRBV30, the J call TRBJ2-3; D gene ambiguous. This CDR3 is built from 16 residues. V lost 1 base to trimming and J lost 4 bases, with 18 bases between them. The germline CDR1 and CDR2 sequences are GTSNPN and SVGIG (reference sequence). In DNA, the CDR3 is TGTGCCTGGAGTGCATTAGTGGATTTAAGTTCAGATACGCAGTATTTT. This encodes CAWSALVDLSSDTQYF.

This chain uses TRBV30 with TRBJ2-6; TRBD1 matches at 12 bases. V shed 5 bases and J 2 bases; nucleotides not matched to a gene: 7. The CDR3 sequence is 17 residues long. CDR1 is GTSNPN and CDR2 is SVGIG in the germline V gene (reference sequence). This CDR3 is CAWVAGTGGAGANVLTF. CDR3 coding DNA: TGTGCCTGGGTCGCCGGGACAGGGGGCGCTGGGGCCAACGTCCTGACTTTC.

V gene TRBV27 combines with J gene TRBJ1-1, with D unresolved. The V end lost 4 bases, the J end lost 4 bases, and 13 bases lay between the germline ends. This CDR3 has 14 amino acids. Germline values: CDR1 MNHEY, CDR2 SMNVEV (reference sequence). This CDR3 is CASSYRVRITEAFF. The CDR3 coding sequence is TGTGCCAGCAGTTATAGGGTACGAATCACTGAAGCTTTCTTT.

A single count supports this clone. This rearrangement joins TRBV5-5 to TRBJ1-6; the match to TRBD1 covers 10 bases. Germline values: CDR1 SGHKS, CDR2 YYEKEE (reference sequence). The J segment lost 3 bases and the V segment lost 2 bases, leaving 5 bases of the junction unmatched. The CDR3 is 17 amino acids. CDR3 nucleotide sequence: TGTGCCAGCAGCTTTCCGGGACAGGGGTTCTATAATTCACCCCTCCACTTT. It is translated as CASSFPGQGFYNSPLHF.

This clone occurred a few times. V usage is TRBV7-3 and J usage is TRBJ1-1, with D perhaps matching TRBD1 (5 bases). The V end was cut by 3 bases, the J end by 1 base, with 6 bases between. Germline CDR1 and CDR2: SGHTA and FQGTGA. This CDR3 comprises 13 residues. CDR3 region: CASSLDKNTEAFF. The CDR3, as DNA: TGTGCCAGCAGCTTGGACAAGAACACTGAAGCTTTCTTT.

The J gene is TRBJ2-1, the V gene TRBV11-2; D perhaps matches TRBD1 (6 bases). This CDR3 is 15 amino acids long. The germline V and J ends were trimmed by 1 base and 4 bases, with 11 bases remaining between them. Germline lookup yields CDR1 SGHAT and CDR2 FQNNGV. DNA of the CDR3: TGTGCCAGCAGCTTAGGTCGGACAGAGTACAATGAGCAGTTCTTC. It codes for CASSLGRTEYNEQFF.

V usage is TRBV7-3 and J usage is TRBJ2-3; D is unclear. This CDR3 region has 13 residues. V shed 3 bases and J shed 1 base, with 5 bases lying between them. The germline gives CDR1 SGHTA, CDR2 FQGTGA. In DNA form, the CDR3 reads TGTGCCAGCAGCTTCGTCCGCACAGATACGCAGTATTTT. As protein: CASSFVRTDTQYF.

J is TRBJ1-5 and V is TRBV6-6; 9 nucleotides line up with TRBD1. J gave up 5 bases and V 4 bases, and 0 bases lay outside the gene matches. Germline V gene sequence: CDR1 MNHNY, CDR2 SVGAGI (reference sequence). This CDR3 has 13 amino acids. The CDR3 protein is CASSWTGDQPQHF. The CDR3 DNA is TGTGCCAGCAGTTGGACAGGGGATCAGCCCCAGCATTTT.

The V call is TRBV19, the J call TRBJ1-1, with no clear D. Germline V CDR1 and CDR2: LNHDA, SQIVND (reference sequence). V was shortened by 5 bases and J by 4 bases, with 8 bases between the two germline ends. This CDR3 comprises 12 residues. In DNA form, the CDR3 reads TGTGCCAGTAGTTTGAGTAGCACTGAAGCTTTCTTT. This encodes CASSLSSTEAFF.

The CDR3 is CASTSGRNAGELFF. DNA for the CDR3: TGTGCCAGCACTAGCGGGAGAAACGCCGGGGAGCTGTTTTTT. The rearrangement uses TRBV27 and TRBJ2-2, with 10 bases fitting TRBD2. The J segment lost 6 bases and the V segment lost 7 bases, leaving 5 bases of the junction unmatched. This CDR3 has 14 amino acids. The germline V gene has CDR1 MNHEY and CDR2 SMNVEV (reference sequence).

The rearrangement uses TRBV27 and TRBJ1-1; D unresolved. This CDR3 has 14 residues. Germline V gene lookup returns CDR1 MNHEY and CDR2 SMNVEV (reference sequence). V gave up 5 bases and J gave up 6 bases, with 16 bases separating them. CDR3 in amino acids: CASSLRVGPSEAFF. In DNA, the CDR3 is TGTGCCAGCAGTCTTCGCGTGGGCCCTTCTGAAGCTTTCTTT.

This chain uses TRBV27 with TRBJ2-7; D assignment may be TRBD1 or TRBD2 (5 bases each). Trimming left V 6 bases short and J 7 bases short, with 19 bases between. Germline loops: CDR1 MNHEY, CDR2 SMNVEV (reference sequence). The length of the CDR3 is 14 residues. The CDR3 reads CASRPTGTLGEQYF. In DNA form, the CDR3 reads TGTGCCAGCAGGCCCACCGGGACCCTTGGAGAGCAGTACTTC.

This clone was picked up a small number of times. The rearrangement uses TRBV10-1 and TRBJ2-1, with D possibly being TRBD1 or TRBD2 (5 bases each). The V gene's germline CDR1 is WNHNN and CDR2 SYGVQD (reference sequence). The CDR3 length is 13 residues. Trimming shortened V by 0 bases and J by 12 bases, and 12 bases separated the two germline ends. CDR3 DNA sequence: TGCGCCAGCAGTGAGTCAGGGGACGCCGTGCAGTTCTTC. It translates to CASSESGDAVQFF.

The chain employs TRBV13 and TRBJ2-3; D may be TRBD2 (6 bases). This CDR3 has 14 residues. Germline V lookup: CDR1 PRHDT, CDR2 FYEKMQ (reference sequence). V shed 4 bases and J shed 2 bases, with 10 bases lying between them. The CDR3 reads CASSSPSATDTQYF. Written as DNA, the CDR3 is TGTGCCAGCAGCTCCCCTAGCGCCACAGATACGCAGTATTTT.

The V and J genes are TRBV2 and TRBJ2-5, with 14 bases matching TRBD2. Trimming removed 4 bases from V and 5 bases from J; junction bases left unmatched: 6. The CDR3 has 16 amino acids. Looked up from germline, CDR1 is SNHLY and CDR2 is FYNNEI. The CDR3 sequence: CASSARLAGGGETQYF. The CDR3 DNA reads TGTGCCAGCAGTGCGCGACTAGCGGGAGGGGGCGAGACCCAGTACTTC.

Regarding this clone: A read error may account for a junction end that differs from germline. The V call is TRBV27, the J call TRBJ1-5; 8 nucleotides align to TRBD1. The CDR3 contains 15 residues. Germline lookup yields CDR1 MNHEY and CDR2 SMNVEV (reference sequence). The chain's CDR3 is CAGSSGSGGDQPQHF. The CDR3 nucleotides read TGTGCCGGCAGTTCCGGATCAGGGGGCGATCAGCCCCAGCATTTT.

V usage is TRBV28 and J usage is TRBJ2-1; possible D gene TRBD2, 6 bases. Germline-derived CDR1 and CDR2 are MDHEN and SYDVKM. Trimming left V 5 bases short and J 5 bases short, with 19 bases between. The CDR3 totals 16 residues. The CDR3 reads CASSLSTRGVNNEQFF. In DNA, the CDR3 is TGTGCCAGCAGTCTTTCGACCCGCGGGGTAAACAATGAGCAGTTCTTC.

V is TRBV4-1 and J is TRBJ2-2; TRBD2 aligns across 11 bases. Germline CDR1 MGHRA, CDR2 YSYEKL. The trim removed 2 bases at V and 2 bases at J, leaving 4 bases unmatched. The CDR3 sequence is 17 residues long. The CDR3 sequence is CASSQTTSGGNTGELFF. In nucleotides, the CDR3 is TGCGCCAGCAGCCAAACCACTAGCGGGGGTAACACCGGGGAGCTGTTTTTT.

The V gene is TRBV18, the J gene TRBJ2-1, with D tentatively TRBD2 (6 bases). With 3 bases removed from V and 1 base from J, the gap between germline ends came to 13 bases. The CDR3 has 16 residues. CDR1 KGHSH and CDR2 LQKENI come from the germline V gene. For the CDR3, the DNA is TGTGCCAGCTCACCCCTCCTGGGGGGTTCCTACAATGAGCAGTTCTTC. Its translation is CASSPLLGGSYNEQFF.

The CDR3 DNA reads as TGTGCCAGCAGCTCGTTATCGGGGCCCTCCTACGAGCAGTACTTC. It encodes CASSSLSGPSYEQYF. The rearrangement joins TRBV11-2 to TRBJ2-7, with D perhaps being TRBD1 or TRBD2 (5 bases each). V was trimmed by 4 bases and J by 0 bases, leaving 13 bases between them. Germline V gene lookup returns CDR1 SGHAT and CDR2 FQNNGV. The CDR3 runs to 15 residues.

The chain is built from TRBV5-1 and TRBJ2-7, with TRBD1 identical over 11 bases. The CDR3 runs to 16 residues. Germline V gives CDR1 SGHRS, CDR2 YFSETQ. J was trimmed by 6 bases and V by 4 bases; bases with no gene match: 12. CDR3 nucleotides: TGCGCCAGCAGCGCCGATGTTGGGACAGGGGGACTCGAGCAGTACTTC. Translated, it gives CASSADVGTGGLEQYF.

V is TRBV2 and J is TRBJ2-2; D tentatively fits TRBD1 or TRBD2 (5 bases each). Germline values: CDR1 SNHLY, CDR2 FYNNEI. Trimming took 6 bases from V and 7 from J, leaving 9 bases between them. The CDR3 runs 12 residues. The CDR3 is CASRGRVGELFF. The CDR3 coding sequence is TGTGCCAGCAGGGGACGGGTCGGGGAGCTGTTTTTT. The variable domain in full, completed from reference TRBV2 and TRBJ2-2, reads EPEVTQTPSHQVTQMGQEVILRCVPISNHLYFYWYRQILGQKVEFLVSFYNNEISEKSEIFDDQFSVERPDGSNFTLKIRSTKLEDSAMYFCASRGRVGELFFGEGSRLTVL.

The rearrangement links TRBV19 to TRBJ1-1; D is unresolved. The CDR3 consists of 13 residues. Trimming left V 7 bases short and J 1 base short, with 10 bases between. The germline gives CDR1 LNHDA, CDR2 SQIVND (reference sequence). As DNA, the CDR3 is TGTGCCAGTATCAGTACAGAGAACACTGAAGCTTTCTTT. Its protein product is CASISTENTEAFF.

This clone turned up a few times. In the same sample, other DNA sequences code for this CDR3. This sequence joins TRBV7-3 and TRBJ1-1; tentatively, D is TRBD1 (6 bases). Germline V lookup: CDR1 SGHTA, CDR2 FQGTGA. This CDR3 spans 13 amino acids. The V end was cut by 4 bases, the J end by 2 bases, with 8 bases between. The CDR3 loop is CASSSQGNTEAFF. As DNA, the CDR3 is TGTGCCAGCAGCTCACAGGGAAACACTGAAGCTTTCTTT.

This chain links TRBV5-4 with TRBJ2-1, with D hard to call. The germline V gene encodes CDR1 SGHNT and CDR2 YYREEE (reference sequence). This CDR3 spans 13 amino acids. Between the trimmed V and J ends, which lost 1 base and 6 bases, there was a span of 8 bases. The CDR3, as DNA: TGTGCCAGCAGCTTGTTCTCGGTCAATGAGCAGTTCTTC. This codes for CASSLFSVNEQFF.

The chain is built from TRBV5-1 and TRBJ2-7; D uncertain. CDR1 is SGHRS, CDR2 YFSETQ, per germline. Trimming pared 0 bases from V and 3 bases from J, leaving 10 bases between. This CDR3 has 14 amino acids. CDR3 in DNA: TGCGCCAGCAGCTTGGTTAGTGGCATCTACGAGCAGTACTTC. As protein: CASSLVSGIYEQYF.

The chain employs TRBV15 and TRBJ1-2; D call uncertain. V lost 5 bases and J 4 bases, leaving 17 bases between the germline ends. Germline CDR1 and CDR2: LNHNV and YYDKDF (reference sequence). The length of the CDR3 is 15 residues. The CDR3 region is CATSGRKTPVYGYTF. In DNA form, the CDR3 reads TGTGCCACCAGCGGCAGGAAAACTCCTGTCTATGGCTACACCTTC.

This chain links TRBV7-8 with TRBJ2-7; no firm D call. This CDR3 is 16 amino acids long. V lost 8 bases, J lost 7 bases, and 27 bases lay in between. CDR1 and CDR2 (germline): SGHVS, FQNEAQ. As DNA, the CDR3 is TGTGCCAGCCTTCCTTTGGTCTATCAGCTGCCCCGGGAGCAGTACTTC. It yields the protein CASLPLVYQLPREQYF. The full variable domain, rest sourced from reference TRBV7-8 and TRBJ2-7, is GAGVSQSPRYKVAKRGQDVALRCDPISGHVSLFWYQQALGQGPEFLTYFQNEAQLDKSGLPSDRFFAERPEGSVSTLKIQRTQQEDSAVYLCASLPLVYQLPREQYFGPGTRLTVT.

The chain uses TRBV30 and TRBJ1-2; a possible D gene is TRBD1 (5 bases). Germline V gene lookup returns CDR1 GTSNPN and CDR2 SVGIG (reference sequence). The V end lost 5 bases, the J end lost 2 bases, and 21 bases lay between the germline ends. This CDR3 region has 16 residues. CDR3: CAWRRDRTYVNYGYTF. The CDR3 DNA is TGTGCCTGGCGGAGGGACCGCACCTATGTAAACTATGGCTACACCTTC.

This chain joins TRBV19 and TRBJ1-1; D unresolved. CDR3 length: 13 residues. V lost 3 bases and J 3 bases, leaving 8 bases between the germline ends. Looked up from germline, CDR1 is LNHDA and CDR2 is SQIVND (reference sequence). The CDR3 nucleotides are TGTGCCAGTAGTATTTCGGTGGACACTGAAGCTTTCTTT. Translated, it gives CASSISVDTEAFF.

This clone was seen only once. The V and J genes are TRBV7-2 and TRBJ2-3; D ambiguous. Trimming removed 2 bases at V and 2 bases at J, with 11 bases between. This CDR3 is built from 15 residues. CDR1 and CDR2 from the germline V gene are SGHTA and FQGNSA. The CDR3 loop is CASSLSVSPTDTQYF. The CDR3 DNA follows: TGTGCCAGCAGCTTATCCGTCAGCCCCACAGATACGCAGTATTTT.

As to this clone: An end of the junction differs from the germline gene, which may be a read error. The chain has TRBV19 and TRBJ1-5, with D possibly matching TRBD1 (5 bases). This CDR3 comprises 14 residues. CDR1 is LNHDA, CDR2 SQIVND, per germline (reference sequence). DNA for the CDR3: TGTGCCAGCAGTATAGCCCTAGGGGATCAGCCCCAGCATTTT. Translation gives CASSIALGDQPQHF.